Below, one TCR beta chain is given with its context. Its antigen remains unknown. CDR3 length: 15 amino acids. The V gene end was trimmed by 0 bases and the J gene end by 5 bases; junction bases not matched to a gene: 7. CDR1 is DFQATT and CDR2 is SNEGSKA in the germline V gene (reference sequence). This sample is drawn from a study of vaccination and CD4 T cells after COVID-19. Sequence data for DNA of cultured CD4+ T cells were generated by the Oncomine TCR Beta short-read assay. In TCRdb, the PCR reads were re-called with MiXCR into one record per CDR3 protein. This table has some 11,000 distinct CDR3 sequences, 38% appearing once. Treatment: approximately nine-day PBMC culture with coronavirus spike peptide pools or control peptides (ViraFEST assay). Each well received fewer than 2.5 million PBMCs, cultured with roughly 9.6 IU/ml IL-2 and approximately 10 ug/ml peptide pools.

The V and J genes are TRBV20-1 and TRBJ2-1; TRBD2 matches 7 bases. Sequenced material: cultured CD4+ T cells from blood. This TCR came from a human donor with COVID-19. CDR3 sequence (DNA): TGCAGTGCTAGAGATTCGCGGGGGTCTGACAATGAGCAGTTCTTC. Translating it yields CSARDSRGSDNEQFF.